The rows below give T cell receptor beta chains drawn from one sample of a study of blood T cell repertoires in COVID-19. Assay used: immunoSEQ multiplex PCR; TCRdb lists only in-frame clones, some missing. In the table there are about 210,000 clones, roughly 85% of which are singletons. Sequenced sample: peripheral blood. These TCRs come from a woman between 70 and 85 years old with COVID-19, enrolled during active disease. Each CDR3 is given with its conserved first and last residue. The D gene is left open where the match is weak. The size entry is marked missing in some rows and otherwise reads once, few, many or a size class.

cdr3_nt	cdr3_aa	j_call	cdr3_length	v_call	d_call	clone_size
TGTGCCAGTAGTATAGGACCCCCCGGCAGGGGGCTCTCCTACGAGCAGTACTTC	CASSIGPPGRGLSYEQYF	TRBJ2-7	18	TRBV19	TRBD1	.
TGTGCCAGCAGCCAAGAAGTAGGGGTGGCTTTCTTT	CASSQEVGVAFF	TRBJ1-1	12	TRBV4-2	.	.
TGTGCCAGCAGCCCTGACAGGACCCAGTACTTC	CASSPDRTQYF	TRBJ2-5	11	TRBV7-2	.	.
TGTGCCAGCAGCCCCCGGAGGGGGACAGGGGGCATCAATGAGCAGTTCTTC	CASSPRRGTGGINEQFF	TRBJ2-1	17	TRBV5-4	TRBD1	.
TGTGCCAGCAGTGTAATCGGGGGGGAGACCCAGTACTTC	CASSVIGGETQYF	TRBJ2-5	13	TRBV27	TRBD2	.
TGTGCCAGCAGCCAAGATCTGGCAACAACTAATGAAAAACTGTTTTTT	CASSQDLATTNEKLFF	TRBJ1-4	16	TRBV3-1/TRBV3-2	.	.
TGTGCCAGCAGTTCCTCGGGCGGGGCAGGGGGACTTCATGGCTACACCTTC	CASSSSGGAGGLHGYTF	TRBJ1-2	17	TRBV28	TRBD1	.
TGTGCCATCAGTGGAAGCGGAGGGGCGAACACTGAAGCTTTCTTT	CAISGSGGANTEAFF	TRBJ1-1	15	TRBV10-3	.	.
TGCGCCAGCAGCTCGGTCGGGGGGCCCCCTAACAATGAGCAGTTCTTC	CASSSVGGPPNNEQFF	TRBJ2-1	16	TRBV5-1	.	.
TGTGCCAGCAGCCCCCTTAGCAGCACAGATACGCAGTATTTT	CASSPLSSTDTQYF	TRBJ2-3	14	TRBV14	.	.
TGTGCCAGCAGCTTAGTACTAGCGGGGCTCGGAGATACGCAGTATTTT	CASSLVLAGLGDTQYF	TRBJ2-3	16	TRBV7-2	TRBD2	.
TGTGCCAGCAGCCTAGGACAGGGGAATACAGATACGCAGTATTTT	CASSLGQGNTDTQYF	TRBJ2-3	15	TRBV7-2	TRBD1	.
TGTGCCAGCAGCTTCACGGGATACGAGCAGTACTTC	CASSFTGYEQYF	TRBJ2-7	12	TRBV5-5	.	.
TGCGCCAGCAGCCGTGGGTTGCGGGGGTTGTCAGATACGCAGTATTTT	CASSRGLRGLSDTQYF	TRBJ2-3	16	TRBV4-1	TRBD2	.
TGTGCCATCAGTGAGACCTTAGGGGGAGCTTTCTTT	CAISETLGGAFF	TRBJ1-1	12	TRBV10-3	.	.
TGTGCCAGCAGCGCGGAGGGAGGCTACACTGAAGCTTTCTTT	CASSAEGGYTEAFF	TRBJ1-1	14	TRBV9	.	.
TGTGCCAGCAGTTTACGGACGGGGGTCTCCGAAGCTTTCTTT	CASSLRTGVSEAFF	TRBJ1-1	14	TRBV6-5	.	.
TGTGCCAGCAGCTTAAGGGCGCTCCCGGCGGGAACCGGGGAGCTGTTTTTT	CASSLRALPAGTGELFF	TRBJ2-2	17	TRBV7-2	.	once
TGCGCCAGCAGCCAGCGGGGGGGAATCCAAGAGACCCAGTACTTC	CASSQRGGIQETQYF	TRBJ2-5	15	TRBV4-3	TRBD2	.
TGTGCCATCAGCCAAAATACCGGGACTAGCGCCAGCAATGAGCAGTTCTTC	CAISQNTGTSASNEQFF	TRBJ2-1	17	TRBV10-3	TRBD2	once
TGTGCCAGCAGCCCAACCAGGGACAGGGGTGGTTCACCCCTCCACTTT	CASSPTRDRGGSPLHF	TRBJ1-6	16	TRBV7-9	TRBD1	.
TGTGCCAGCACCCCGGGACAGGGGCTTGAAGCTTTCTTT	CASTPGQGLEAFF	TRBJ1-1	13	TRBV11-1	TRBD1	.
TGTGCCAGCAGTTTTTCAGAGAACACTGAAGCTTTCTTT	CASSFSENTEAFF	TRBJ1-1	13	TRBV12-3/TRBV12-4	.	.
TGTGCCAGTAGTATCCGGGACTTGGGGGAGACCCAGTACTTC	CASSIRDLGETQYF	TRBJ2-5	14	TRBV19	.	once
TGTGCCAGCAGCCCCAGACGCGTACCGGGACTAGTGGCCGAGACCCAGTACTTC	CASSPRRVPGLVAETQYF	TRBJ2-5	18	TRBV7-9	TRBD2	once
TGTGCCAGTTCGGGACTAGCGGGGGGGCTGGACACCGGGGAGCTGTTTTTT	CASSGLAGGLDTGELFF	TRBJ2-2	17	TRBV19	TRBD2	.
TGCAGCGTTGAACAGCGGGGGGGCTACAATGAGCAGTTCTTC	CSVEQRGGYNEQFF	TRBJ2-1	14	TRBV29-1	TRBD2	.
TGTGCCAGCAGCGTAGAACCAGGGGACACTGAAGCTTTCTTT	CASSVEPGDTEAFF	TRBJ1-1	14	TRBV9	.	.
TGTGCCAGCTCACCTGCCGGGACAGGGAGAAACACCATATATTTT	CASSPAGTGRNTIYF	TRBJ1-3	15	TRBV18	TRBD1	.
TGTGCCAGCACCTGGATGGGGGGGCGTAAAGAGACCCAGTACTTC	CASTWMGGRKETQYF	TRBJ2-5	15	TRBV11-2	.	.
TGTGCCAGCAGCCTTGCGGGGAGCACAGATACGCAGTATTTT	CASSLAGSTDTQYF	TRBJ2-3	14	TRBV9	.	few
TGTGCCAGTAGTCCCTTTTCCGGGACATACGAGCAGTACTTC	CASSPFSGTYEQYF	TRBJ2-7	14	TRBV19	.	.
TGTGCCAGTAGTATGACCGGCGGGGGTGAAAAACTGTTTTTT	CASSMTGGGEKLFF	TRBJ1-4	14	TRBV19	.	.
TGTGCCAGCAGTTCCCCACCAGGAGAGACCCAGTACTTC	CASSSPPGETQYF	TRBJ2-5	13	TRBV12-3/TRBV12-4	.	once
TGTGCCAGCAGGTTCGGGACAGGGTCGCAAGAGACCCAGTACTTC	CASRFGTGSQETQYF	TRBJ2-5	15	TRBV7-3	TRBD1	.
TGTGCCAGCAGCTTAGATGGGACAGTCTCCTACGAGCAGTACTTC	CASSLDGTVSYEQYF	TRBJ2-7	15	TRBV11-2	TRBD1	.
TGCGCCAGCAGCTTGGTACAGGGACAGCCCCAGCATTTT	CASSLVQGQPQHF	TRBJ1-5	13	TRBV5-1	.	few
TGCGCCAGCAGCCAAGATTTCGACAGGTTATATGGCTACACCTTC	CASSQDFDRLYGYTF	TRBJ1-2	15	TRBV4-1	.	few
TGTGCCTGGGAGGGACAGGGGGCGCTGGGCTACACCTTC	CAWEGQGALGYTF	TRBJ1-2	13	TRBV30	TRBD1	.
TGTGCCAGCAGCGTAGAGGGGGATAGAGCGACTGAAGCTTTCTTT	CASSVEGDRATEAFF	TRBJ1-1	15	TRBV9	.	.
TGTGCCAGCAGCCCGGGACAAGAGATCTACGAGCAGTACTTC	CASSPGQEIYEQYF	TRBJ2-7	14	TRBV6-5	.	once
TGTGCCAGCAGTGAGTGGACAGGGGGGAACACTGAAGCTTTCTTT	CASSEWTGGNTEAFF	TRBJ1-1	15	TRBV6-1	TRBD1	few
TGTGCCAGCAGCGTAGGTGTCGGAGGCACCGGGGAGCTGTTTTTT	CASSVGVGGTGELFF	TRBJ2-2	15	TRBV9	.	.
TGTGCCAGCACCCGTGAGGTAGCGGGGGGGTCTGAGCAGTTCTTC	CASTREVAGGSEQFF	TRBJ2-1	15	TRBV2	TRBD2	once
TGTGCCAGCAGCGCCGGGACAGGGTATGGCGAGCAGTACTTC	CASSAGTGYGEQYF	TRBJ2-7	14	TRBV9	TRBD1	.
TGTGCCAGAGAGACTAGGAAAAGCACAGATACGCAGTATTTT	CARETRKSTDTQYF	TRBJ2-3	14	TRBV19	.	few
TGTGCCAGCAGCGTTAACGGGGGGTTCGTTACTAACACTGAAGCTTTCTTT	CASSVNGGFVTNTEAFF	TRBJ1-1	17	TRBV7-2	.	.
TGTGCCACCGGCGCCGGGACAGTGTCGCACATTCAGTACTTC	CATGAGTVSHIQYF	TRBJ2-4	14	TRBV19	TRBD1	.
TGTGCCAGCAGCCAAGATTCGGCAGGGGGCGGCAATCAGCCCCAGCATTTT	CASSQDSAGGGNQPQHF	TRBJ1-5	17	TRBV4-2	TRBD1	.
TGCGCCAGCAGCCAAGGTTTGGGCAGCTCATATGGCTACACCTTC	CASSQGLGSSYGYTF	TRBJ1-2	15	TRBV4-3	.	.